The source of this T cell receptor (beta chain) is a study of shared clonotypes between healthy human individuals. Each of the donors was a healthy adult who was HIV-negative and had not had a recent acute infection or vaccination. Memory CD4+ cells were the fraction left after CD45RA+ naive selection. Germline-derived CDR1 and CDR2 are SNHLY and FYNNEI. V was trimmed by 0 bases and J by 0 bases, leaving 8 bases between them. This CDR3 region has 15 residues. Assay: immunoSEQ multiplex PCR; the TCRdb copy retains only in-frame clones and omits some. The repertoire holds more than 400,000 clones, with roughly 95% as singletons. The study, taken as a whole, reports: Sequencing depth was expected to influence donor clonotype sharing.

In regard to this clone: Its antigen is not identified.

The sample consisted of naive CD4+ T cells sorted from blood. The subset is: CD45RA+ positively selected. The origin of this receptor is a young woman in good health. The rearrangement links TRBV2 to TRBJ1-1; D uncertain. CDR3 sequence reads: CASSEARGLNTEAFF. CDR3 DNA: TGTGCCAGCAGTGAAGCTCGGGGTCTGAACACTGAAGCTTTCTTT.